These 8 T cell receptor beta chains came from one sample sequenced in a study of CD8 T cells in ankylosing spondylitis. MiXCR, run by TCRdb on the 5' RACE reads, gives a single entry per CDR3 protein. The repertoire has roughly 180,000 distinct CDR3 sequences, around 13% of them found once; the top ten carry 16%. Material: blood, either unsorted or a sorted T cell fraction (not recorded which). Receptor source: a male donor with ankylosing spondylitis or in good health (not recorded which).

The J gene is TRBJ1-2, the V gene TRBV5-1; 7 bases are a match to TRBD1. Trimming took 0 bases from V and 6 from J; bases not matched to a gene: 2. Germline loops: CDR1 SGHRS, CDR2 YFSETQ. The CDR3 has 13 amino acids. The CDR3 sequence is CASSLATGDGYTF. In DNA, the CDR3 is TGCGCCAGCAGCTTGGCCACAGGGGATGGCTACACCTTC.

The V and J genes are TRBV27 and TRBJ1-5; D ambiguous. Trimming removed 4 bases from V and 6 bases from J, with 10 bases in between. Germline V lookup: CDR1 MNHEY, CDR2 SMNVEV (reference sequence). The length of the CDR3 is 13 residues. CDR3: CASSYSPFQPQHF. DNA for the CDR3: TGTGCCAGCAGTTATAGCCCTTTTCAGCCCCAGCATTTT.

The J gene is TRBJ1-3, the V gene TRBV6-1; D possibly corresponds to TRBD1 (6 bases). CDR3 size: 16 residues. The germline gives CDR1 MNHNS, CDR2 SASEGT. V dropped 3 bases and J dropped 0 bases, with 12 bases sitting between them. CDR3 sequence: CASSEGLTGSGNTIYF. In DNA, the CDR3 is TGTGCCAGCAGTGAGGGATTGACAGGCTCTGGAAACACCATATATTTT.

This clonotype occurred many times. The genes are TRBV10-3 and TRBJ2-7; 8 bases agree with TRBD2. CDR1 and CDR2 (germline): ENHRY, SYGVKD. CDR3 length: 12 residues. V gave up 10 bases and J gave up 0 bases; unmatched junction bases: 2. The CDR3 nucleotides are TGTGCCACCGGGACTAGCTCCTACGAGCAGTACTTC. It specifies CATGTSSYEQYF.

The chain recombines TRBV27 with TRBJ1-6; TRBD1 aligns across 9 bases. V lost 4 bases and J lost 9; bases outside the gene matches: 1. Germline assignment: CDR1 MNHEY and CDR2 SMNVEV (reference sequence). The length of the CDR3 is 13 residues. The CDR3 sequence: CASSWGQGSPLHF. CDR3 DNA: TGTGCCAGCAGTTGGGGACAGGGTTCACCCCTCCACTTT.

V usage is TRBV9 and J usage is TRBJ1-1; 8 bases align to TRBD1. The germline CDR1 and CDR2 sequences are SGDLS and YYNGEE. J lost 1 base, V lost 0 bases, and 8 bases had no gene match. The CDR3 runs to 17 residues. CDR3 nucleotides: TGTGCCAGCAGCGTAGCAGGGGGGACAGGACGGAACACTGAAGCTTTCTTT. Its translation: CASSVAGGTGRNTEAFF.

This clonotype was seen many times. The chain has TRBV20-1 and TRBJ1-2; 10 bases match TRBD1. J gave up 4 bases and V 5 bases, and 7 bases lay outside the gene matches. Per the germline V gene, CDR1 is DFQATT and CDR2 is SNEGSKA (reference sequence). The CDR3 is 14 amino acids. DNA of the CDR3: TGCAGTGCTTATGACAGGGGGCGAGCCTATGGCTACACCTTC. Residues: CSAYDRGRAYGYTF.

Only a few counts were recorded for this clonotype. V is TRBV20-1 and J is TRBJ2-1; D remains unclear. V was trimmed by 6 bases and J by 5 bases, leaving 11 bases between them. This CDR3 is 12 amino acids long. Germline CDR1 DFQATT, CDR2 SNEGSKA (reference sequence). The CDR3 loop is CSATPRDNEQFF. Written as DNA, the CDR3 is TGCAGTGCCACCCCTCGGGACAATGAGCAGTTCTTC.